These T cell receptor beta chains were read from a single sample in a study of cytomegalovirus exposure and HLA in healthy donors. The data were produced by immunoSEQ multiplex PCR, yet TCRdb's version contains in-frame clones alone and is incomplete. This sample carries some 150,000 clones, 75% to 85% of them seen once, and the ten largest clones take 1.1% to 1.5%. Sequencing was done on a sample of PBMCs. All receptors derive from a woman in her forties in good health and CMV-seronegative. The CDR3 runs from the conserved cysteine through the conserved F or W. D genes are given only for firm matches.

v_call: TRBV7-9
d_call: TRBD1
j_call: TRBJ2-7
cdr3_aa: CASSSPGQSYEQYF

v_call: TRBV5-1
d_call: TRBD1
j_call: TRBJ2-7
cdr3_aa: CASSFRTGTYEQYF

v_call: TRBV29-1
d_call: -
j_call: TRBJ2-7
cdr3_aa: CSVERANSYEQYF

v_call: TRBV11-2
d_call: -
j_call: TRBJ1-1
cdr3_aa: CASSPPGWNTEAFF

v_call: TRBV7-2
d_call: TRBD1
j_call: TRBJ1-1
cdr3_aa: CASSLPWDRGYLPEAFF

v_call: TRBV4-2
d_call: -
j_call: TRBJ1-2
cdr3_aa: CASSQVVGASYTF

v_call: TRBV5-4
d_call: TRBD1
j_call: TRBJ2-5
cdr3_aa: CASSGQGRETQYF

v_call: TRBV6-6
d_call: TRBD2
j_call: TRBJ2-7
cdr3_aa: CASRLGLADSYEQYF

v_call: TRBV29-1
d_call: TRBD1
j_call: TRBJ2-7
cdr3_aa: CSVEGTGFYEQYF

v_call: TRBV5-6
d_call: -
j_call: TRBJ2-2
cdr3_aa: CASYLWGRNTGELFF

v_call: TRBV30
d_call: TRBD2
j_call: TRBJ2-7
cdr3_aa: CAWTGRGGLEQYF

v_call: TRBV5-1
d_call: -
j_call: TRBJ2-3
cdr3_aa: CASSGFGKTSADTQYF

v_call: TRBV6-5
d_call: TRBD2
j_call: TRBJ2-1
cdr3_aa: CATAGTSGSYNEQFF

v_call: TRBV4-3
d_call: TRBD2
j_call: TRBJ2-3
cdr3_aa: CASSQDRTSGGAGDTQYF

v_call: TRBV5-4
d_call: -
j_call: TRBJ1-1
cdr3_aa: CASSFSISGNTEAFF

v_call: TRBV5-1
d_call: TRBD2
j_call: TRBJ2-3
cdr3_aa: CASSLSGGAITDTQYF

v_call: TRBV20-1
d_call: -
j_call: TRBJ2-7
cdr3_aa: CSARNGAEQYF

v_call: TRBV5-6
d_call: -
j_call: TRBJ1-2
cdr3_aa: CASSSTRYGYTF

v_call: TRBV5-6
d_call: -
j_call: TRBJ1-1
cdr3_aa: CASSFVRDTEAFF

v_call: TRBV9
d_call: -
j_call: TRBJ2-1
cdr3_aa: CASSVVEGLSYSYNEQFF

v_call: TRBV4-2
d_call: TRBD2
j_call: TRBJ2-3
cdr3_aa: CASSPIAGGSTDTQYF

v_call: TRBV7-9
d_call: TRBD2
j_call: TRBJ2-3
cdr3_aa: CASSLAGGGGGRLDTQYF

v_call: TRBV27
d_call: -
j_call: TRBJ1-5
cdr3_aa: CASSLESYSNQPQHF

v_call: TRBV14
d_call: TRBD1
j_call: TRBJ1-6
cdr3_aa: CASSPSLDRAQNSPLHF

v_call: TRBV7-9
d_call: -
j_call: TRBJ2-2
cdr3_aa: CASSPGLRNTGELFF

v_call: TRBV4-1
d_call: -
j_call: TRBJ1-2
cdr3_aa: CASSQGLTGGYTF

v_call: TRBV11-2
d_call: TRBD2
j_call: TRBJ2-1
cdr3_aa: CASSPGGYNEQFF

v_call: TRBV28
d_call: -
j_call: TRBJ1-1
cdr3_aa: CASLQKREAFF

v_call: TRBV27
d_call: -
j_call: TRBJ1-5
cdr3_aa: CASSPNRQASQPQHF

v_call: TRBV7-9
d_call: -
j_call: TRBJ1-1
cdr3_aa: CASSPRNTEAFF

v_call: TRBV27
d_call: TRBD2
j_call: TRBJ2-3
cdr3_aa: CASSVLAGTLGTDTQYF

v_call: TRBV11-3
d_call: -
j_call: TRBJ2-2
cdr3_aa: CASSRGTRELFF

v_call: TRBV5-6
d_call: -
j_call: TRBJ1-5
cdr3_aa: CASSSGGVNQPQHF

v_call: TRBV11-2
d_call: TRBD1
j_call: TRBJ1-2
cdr3_aa: CASSSGTGGFGYTF

v_call: TRBV14
d_call: TRBD2
j_call: TRBJ2-7
cdr3_aa: CASSQDTGTSGVIHYEQYF

v_call: TRBV28
d_call: TRBD1
j_call: TRBJ1-1
cdr3_aa: CASSPLFGGDRGDCEAFF

v_call: TRBV5-1
d_call: TRBD1
j_call: TRBJ1-2
cdr3_aa: CASSSGTGRRADYGYTF

v_call: TRBV28
d_call: TRBD1
j_call: TRBJ1-6
cdr3_aa: CASSFRDRAGSPLHF

v_call: TRBV25-1
d_call: TRBD1
j_call: TRBJ1-2
cdr3_aa: CASQTTRDRGSYTF

v_call: TRBV7-9
d_call: -
j_call: TRBJ1-2
cdr3_aa: CASSLGTANYGYTF

v_call: TRBV18
d_call: -
j_call: TRBJ1-2
cdr3_aa: CASSPSGTSYGYTF

v_call: TRBV7-8
d_call: TRBD1
j_call: TRBJ2-7
cdr3_aa: CASSLDRGAYEQYF

v_call: TRBV5-1
d_call: TRBD1
j_call: TRBJ1-4
cdr3_aa: CASRGGQGSTNEKLFF

v_call: TRBV11-1
d_call: -
j_call: TRBJ1-2
cdr3_aa: CASSLGGGYGYTF

v_call: TRBV7-8
d_call: -
j_call: TRBJ1-5
cdr3_aa: CASSLVQGNQPQHF

v_call: TRBV6-5
d_call: -
j_call: TRBJ2-2
cdr3_aa: CASSNGGELFF

v_call: TRBV28
d_call: TRBD1
j_call: TRBJ1-2
cdr3_aa: CASSSLTGWGYGYTF

v_call: TRBV28
d_call: -
j_call: TRBJ2-7
cdr3_aa: CASSGQFYEQYF

v_call: TRBV6-5
d_call: TRBD2
j_call: TRBJ2-3
cdr3_aa: CASSLAGITDTQYF

v_call: TRBV30
d_call: TRBD1
j_call: TRBJ1-1
cdr3_aa: CAWSTATGVNTEAFF

v_call: TRBV14
d_call: -
j_call: TRBJ1-2
cdr3_aa: CASSSKIYEVDYGYTF

v_call: TRBV6-6
d_call: TRBD2
j_call: TRBJ2-3
cdr3_aa: CASSYRLAGGDTQYF

v_call: TRBV7-9
d_call: -
j_call: TRBJ1-6
cdr3_aa: CASSLQDSGRNSPLHF

v_call: TRBV15
d_call: TRBD2
j_call: TRBJ2-3
cdr3_aa: CASSSGGPTDTQYF

v_call: TRBV12-5
d_call: TRBD2
j_call: TRBJ2-1
cdr3_aa: CASGLVRLAGGYNEQFF

v_call: TRBV2
d_call: -
j_call: TRBJ2-2
cdr3_aa: CASRGATGELFF

v_call: TRBV25-1
d_call: -
j_call: TRBJ1-6
cdr3_aa: CASGGKFRNSPLHF

v_call: TRBV5-8
d_call: TRBD1
j_call: TRBJ1-2
cdr3_aa: CASSYPGTGNYGYTF

v_call: TRBV19
d_call: TRBD1
j_call: TRBJ2-1
cdr3_aa: CASRTDRGLTNEQFF